A single sample is the source of the 20 T cell receptor beta chains below, sequenced in a study of CD8 T cells in Susac syndrome. Random-hexamer reverse transcription was applied to roughly 0.45 to 1 ug RNA. One entry per CDR3 protein, called by TCRdb with MiXCR from the immunoSEQ multiplex PCR reads. The sample has around 130,000 distinct CDR3 sequences, approximately 95% seen once; the top ten hold over 0.09%. What was sequenced was CD4+ T cells from PBMCs. The receptor source for this set is a human donor with multiple sclerosis.

The chain has TRBV12-3 or TRBV12-4 and TRBJ1-6; tentative D call: TRBD1 (5 bases). The CDR3 length is 16 residues. V dropped 6 bases and J dropped 7 bases, with 19 bases sitting between them. CDR3 sequence: CASRLRSGLGNSPLHF. The CDR3 region has the DNA TGTGCCAGCAGATTACGCTCAGGGTTAGGGAATTCACCCCTCCACTTT.

The chain links TRBV25-1 to TRBJ2-7, with 8 bases that match TRBD2. Germline CDR1 and CDR2: MGHDK and SYGVNS. J gave up 3 bases and V 1 base, and 2 bases lay outside the gene matches. The length of the CDR3 is 14 residues. CDR3 residues: CASSELAGGYEQYF. The CDR3 DNA sequence: TGTGCCAGCAGTGAATTGGCGGGGGGCTACGAGCAGTACTTC.

The genes are TRBV20-1 and TRBJ2-7; D may be TRBD1 (5 bases). This CDR3 contains 15 residues. V lost 3 bases, J lost 2 bases, and 17 bases lay in between. The germline V gene has CDR1 DFQATT and CDR2 SNEGSKA (reference sequence). This CDR3 is CSASRLPGLTYEQYF. The DNA of the CDR3 is TGCAGTGCTAGCCGGCTTCCAGGGTTGACCTACGAGCAGTACTTC.

This chain connects TRBV30 to TRBJ1-1; 8 nucleotides match TRBD1. CDR1 is GTSNPN and CDR2 is SVGIG in the germline V gene (reference sequence). The trim removed 3 bases at V and 4 bases at J, leaving 10 bases unmatched. There are 15 residues in the CDR3. The DNA of the CDR3 is TGTGCCTGGAGCGGAGGACAGGGTCTGGGCACTGAAGCTTTCTTT. Amino acids: CAWSGGQGLGTEAFF.

The genes are TRBV27 and TRBJ2-7, with TRBD2 identical over 11 bases. This CDR3 spans 14 amino acids. Germline assignment: CDR1 MNHEY and CDR2 SMNVEV (reference sequence). Trimming removed 5 bases from V and 4 bases from J; junction bases left unmatched: 4. CDR3 loop: CASSPLAGGYEQYF. Here the CDR3 DNA reads TGTGCCAGCAGTCCCCTAGCGGGGGGATACGAGCAGTACTTC.

CDR3 nucleotide sequence: TGCAGTGCCGTTGGGAACACTGAAGCTTTCTTT. Protein product: CSAVGNTEAFF. The V gene is TRBV20-1, the J gene TRBJ1-1; D call uncertain. From germline, CDR1 is DFQATT and CDR2 SNEGSKA (reference sequence). The CDR3 sequence is 11 residues long. Trimming pared 6 bases from V and 1 base from J, leaving 6 bases between.

The chain combines TRBV9 with TRBJ1-5; D is ambiguous. CDR1 and CDR2 (germline): SGDLS, YYNGEE. The germline V and J ends were trimmed by 3 bases and 0 bases, with 7 bases remaining between them. The CDR3 is made up of 14 amino acids. CDR3 loop: CASSETVSNQPQHF. CDR3 nucleotides: TGTGCCAGCAGCGAAACGGTTAGCAATCAGCCCCAGCATTTT.

The rearrangement joins TRBV3-1 to TRBJ1-1, with unresolved D. Looked up from germline, CDR1 is LGHDT and CDR2 is YNNKEL (reference sequence). The CDR3 spans 15 residues. V gave up 1 base and J gave up 1 base, with 10 bases separating them. The CDR3 sequence: CASSQGWQPNTEAFF. The CDR3, as DNA: TGTGCCAGCAGCCAAGGGTGGCAGCCGAACACTGAAGCTTTCTTT. The entire variable domain, with the rest obtained from reference TRBV3-1 and TRBJ1-1, is as follows: DTAVSQTPKYLVTQMGNDKSIKCEQNLGHDTMYWYKQDSKKFLKIMFSYNNKELIINETVPNRFSPKSPDKAHLNLHINSLELGDSAVYFCASSQGWQPNTEAFFGQGTRLTVV.

The chain has TRBV15 and TRBJ2-3; 9 nucleotides line up with TRBD2. The CDR3 extends over 15 amino acids. In germline, CDR1 is LNHNV, CDR2 YYDKDF (reference sequence). V shed 1 base and J 5 bases; nucleotides not matched to a gene: 4. Written as DNA, the CDR3 is TGTGCCACCAGCAGAGCCCTAGCGGGGAGAGATACGCAGTATTTT. It is translated as CATSRALAGRDTQYF.

The V and J genes are TRBV5-1 and TRBJ2-1, with 12 nucleotides matching TRBD2. Germline values: CDR1 SGHRS, CDR2 YFSETQ. V dropped 4 bases and J dropped 3; count of bases not matched to a gene: 2. The CDR3 covers 15 residues. The CDR3 sequence: CASSVTSGSYNEQFF. DNA of the CDR3: TGCGCCAGCAGCGTGACTAGCGGGAGCTACAATGAGCAGTTCTTC.

The chain employs TRBV19 and TRBJ2-6, with D maybe TRBD2 (6 bases). This CDR3 region has 15 residues. Trimming pared 5 bases from V and 4 bases from J, leaving 12 bases between. Germline V gene data show CDR1 as LNHDA and CDR2 as SQIVND (reference sequence). CDR3 nucleotide sequence: TGTGCCAGTAGTTCTGCGGGGTCAGGGGCCAACGTCCTGACTTTC. Translation gives CASSSAGSGANVLTF.

The rearrangement joins TRBV6-1 to TRBJ2-7, with D maybe TRBD2 (7 bases). The CDR3 consists of 17 residues. Looked up from germline, CDR1 is MNHNS and CDR2 is SASEGT. V lost 7 bases and J 0 bases, leaving 22 bases between the germline ends. The CDR3: CASTGRGAGNRSYEQYF. The CDR3 DNA sequence: TGTGCCAGCACCGGCCGGGGGGCGGGCAACCGCTCCTACGAGCAGTACTTC.

V is TRBV4-1 and J is TRBJ1-2; D not certain. Per the germline V gene, CDR1 is MGHRA and CDR2 is YSYEKL. The CDR3 extends over 16 amino acids. V was trimmed by 1 base and J by 8 bases, leaving 20 bases between them. CDR3 sequence (DNA): TGCGCCAGCAGCCAAGCTGGTCTTCTGGACGGTCGAGGCTACACCTTC. Amino acids: CASSQAGLLDGRGYTF.

This clonotype was seen only once. This chain joins TRBV30 and TRBJ2-5; perhaps D is TRBD1 or TRBD2 (5 bases each). Trimming removed 2 bases at V and 7 bases at J, with 23 bases between. CDR3 length: 16 amino acids. Germline V CDR1 and CDR2: GTSNPN, SVGIG (reference sequence). CDR3 sequence reads: CAWSLTGTAGSGTQYF. The CDR3 DNA reads as TGTGCCTGGAGTTTAACCGGGACCGCCGGGTCGGGGACCCAGTACTTC.

The CDR3 nucleotides read TGTGCCAGCAGCGTAGGGGCAGGGGGGACCTACGAGCAGTACTTC. Translation: CASSVGAGGTYEQYF. The V gene is TRBV9, the J gene TRBJ2-7, with D perhaps matching TRBD1 (7 bases). The V end was cut by 0 bases, the J end by 2 bases, with 12 bases between. CDR1 and CDR2 (germline): SGDLS, YYNGEE. This CDR3 contains 15 residues. The full variable domain, its missing parts supplied by reference TRBV9 and TRBJ2-7, is DSGVTQTPKHLITATGQRVTLRCSPRSGDLSVYWYQQSLDQGLQFLIQYYNGEERAKGNILERFSAQQFPDLHSELNLSSLELGDSALYFCASSVGAGGTYEQYFGPGTRLTVT.

The J gene is TRBJ1-1, the V gene TRBV18, with D unresolved. The CDR3 length is 18 residues. V was cut by 0 bases and J by 1 base, with 18 bases left in between. The germline V gene has CDR1 KGHSH and CDR2 LQKENI. The CDR3 DNA reads TGTGCCAGCTCACCACCCTCCTTTGACGGTGGACCGAACACTGAAGCTTTCTTT. Translation gives CASSPPSFDGGPNTEAFF.

V and J are TRBV6-2 or TRBV6-3 and TRBJ2-7; D possibly corresponds to TRBD2 (5 bases). The CDR3 spans 13 residues. The germline CDR1 and CDR2 sequences are MNHEY and SVGEGT. V lost 6 bases and J 1 base, leaving 10 bases between the germline ends. Written as DNA, the CDR3 is TGTGCCAGCAGCGACGTAGCGTCCTACGAGCAGTACTTC. Encoded protein: CASSDVASYEQYF.

This chain links TRBV30 with TRBJ1-2, with 7 bases identical to TRBD1. The J segment lost 8 bases and the V segment lost 3 bases, leaving 9 bases of the junction unmatched. Germline CDR1 is GTSNPN and CDR2 is SVGIG (reference sequence). The CDR3 spans 13 residues. The CDR3 loop reads CAWSRQGFGGYTF. DNA for the CDR3: TGTGCCTGGAGCAGACAGGGCTTTGGCGGCTACACCTTC.

CDR3 bases: TGTGCCAGCAGCGTAGGTACTAGCGGGAGTGGTGAGCAGTTCTTC. It yields the protein CASSVGTSGSGEQFF. The J gene is TRBJ2-1, the V gene TRBV9, with 11 bases lining up with TRBD2. This CDR3 has 15 amino acids. CDR1 SGDLS and CDR2 YYNGEE come from the germline V gene. Germline trimming cut 0 bases from V and 9 bases from J; bases unmatched to any gene: 5. Full variable domain (remainder filled in from reference TRBV9 and TRBJ2-1): DSGVTQTPKHLITATGQRVTLRCSPRSGDLSVYWYQQSLDQGLQFLIQYYNGEERAKGNILERFSAQQFPDLHSELNLSSLELGDSALYFCASSVGTSGSGEQFFGPGTRLTVL.

This rearrangement joins TRBV11-1 to TRBJ2-7; possibly TRBD2 for D (5 bases). Trimming took 1 base from V and 0 from J, leaving 7 bases between them. The CDR3 is made up of 14 amino acids. The germline gives CDR1 SGHAT, CDR2 FQDESV (reference sequence). CDR3 sequence reads: CASSLDTSSYEQYF. CDR3 bases: TGTGCCAGCAGCTTAGACACTAGCTCCTACGAGCAGTACTTC.